This TCR beta chain was sequenced during a study of monozygotic twins with inflammatory bowel disease. Reanalyzing the 5' RACE reads, TCRdb keeps one entry per CDR3 protein, without DNA. This table holds about 380,000 distinct CDR3 sequences. Investigators pulled total RNA out of whole blood and did not sort T cells. The specimen was blood. This clonotype originated in a human donor with ulcerative colitis or Crohn's disease, or a healthy co-twin of an affected twin (not recorded which).

CDR3 residues: CASSPGQEVYEQYF. This chain joins TRBV5-1 and TRBJ2-7. CDR3 size: 14 residues. Germline CDR1 reads SGHRS; CDR2 reads YFSETQ.